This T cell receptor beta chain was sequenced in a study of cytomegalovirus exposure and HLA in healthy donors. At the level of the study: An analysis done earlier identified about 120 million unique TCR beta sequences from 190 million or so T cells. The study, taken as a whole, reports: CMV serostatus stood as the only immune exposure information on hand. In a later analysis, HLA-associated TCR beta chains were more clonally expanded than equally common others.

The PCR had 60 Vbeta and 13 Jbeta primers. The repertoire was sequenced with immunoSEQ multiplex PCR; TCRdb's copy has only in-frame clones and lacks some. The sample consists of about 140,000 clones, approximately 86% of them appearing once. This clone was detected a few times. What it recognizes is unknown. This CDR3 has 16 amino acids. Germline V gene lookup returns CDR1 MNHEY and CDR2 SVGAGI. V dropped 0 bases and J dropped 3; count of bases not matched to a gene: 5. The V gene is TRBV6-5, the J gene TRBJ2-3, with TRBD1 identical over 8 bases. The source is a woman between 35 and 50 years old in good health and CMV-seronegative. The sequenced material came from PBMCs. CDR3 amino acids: CASSYSSRGRTDTQYF. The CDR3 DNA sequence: TGTGCCAGCAGTTACTCGAGCAGGGGGCGGACAGATACGCAGTATTTT.